Below are 15 T cell receptor beta chains sequenced from a single sample in a study of regulatory T cells in long-lasting Graves disease. Time point specified: newly diagnosed GD, antithyroid drugs for less than 3 months. Scientists built the TCR library using RNA that was extracted from PBMCs. For TCR beta, libraries came from iRepertoire HTBI primers and Arm-PCR of CDR3 regions. TCRdb recomputed calls from the multiplex PCR reads with MiXCR, one row per CDR3 protein. The sample comprises some 250,000 distinct CDR3 sequences, 15% to 20% of which are singletons, and 22% rests with the top ten. The specimen was peripheral blood mononuclear cells (PBMCs), collected at new diagnosis, from a patient treated with antithyroid drugs. The source of these receptors is a female donor with Graves disease.

This clonotype was seen at least ten times. The V call is TRBV2, the J call TRBJ2-1; D remains ambiguous. The V gene's germline CDR1 is SNHLY and CDR2 FYNNEI. Trimming left V 8 bases short and J 1 base short, with 15 bases between. This CDR3 is 15 amino acids long. CDR3 bases: TGTGCCAGCTTTTATACGGGCAGATCCTACAATGAGCAGTTCTTC. Protein: CASFYTGRSYNEQFF.

This clonotype was detected once. This sequence joins TRBV28 and TRBJ2-7; D possibly corresponds to TRBD2 (6 bases). Germline values: CDR1 MDHEN, CDR2 SYDVKM. This CDR3 contains 17 residues. The germline V and J ends were trimmed by 8 bases and 4 bases, with 27 bases remaining between them. The DNA of the CDR3 is TGTGCCAGCTACTCCGAGGGTGGCAGGGAGGAAGGATACGAGCAGTACTTC. This codes for CASYSEGGREEGYEQYF.

This chain uses TRBV7-9 with TRBJ2-1, with 10 bases that match TRBD2. CDR3 length: 19 residues. J lost 7 bases, V lost 2 bases, and 17 bases had no gene match. The germline gives CDR1 SEHNR, CDR2 FQNEAQ (reference sequence). As DNA, the CDR3 is TGTGCCAGCAGCTTAAAGGGGACAGCCGGGACTAGCGACAGGAATGAGCAGTTCTTC. Translating gives CASSLKGTAGTSDRNEQFF.

This clonotype was recorded many times. The J gene is TRBJ2-3, the V gene TRBV5-5, with 9 bases lining up with TRBD2. Germline CDR1 SGHKS, CDR2 YYEKEE (reference sequence). The CDR3 extends over 15 amino acids. Trimming removed 4 bases from V and 1 base from J; junction bases left unmatched: 4. The CDR3 DNA reads as TGTGCCAGCAGCGAGCGACTAGCGGGCACAGATACGCAGTATTTT. This encodes CASSERLAGTDTQYF.

This clonotype was detected ten times or more. One end of the junction is discordant with germline, which a read error may explain. The V call is TRBV5-1, the J call TRBJ1-5; maybe TRBD1 (6 bases). The CDR3 is made up of 13 amino acids. The germline gives CDR1 SGHRS, CDR2 YFSETQ. The CDR3 sequence is CASSLDGGQPQHF. The CDR3 bases are TGTGCCAGCAGCTTGGATGGGGGCCAGCCCCAGCATTTT.

To note about this clonotype: This likely came from a read error, as a far larger clone is one base away. The V and J genes are TRBV28 and TRBJ2-3; D is undetermined. Trimming cost V 5 bases and J 1 base, with 10 bases left between them. The CDR3 has 14 residues. Germline V lookup: CDR1 MDHEN, CDR2 SYDVKM. The CDR3 reads CASSEVTGTDTQYF. In DNA, the CDR3 is TGTGCCAGCAGTGAAGTGACGGGCACAGATACGCAGTATTTT.

This clonotype occurred many times. This chain joins TRBV6-1 and TRBJ1-3; D is unclear. The CDR3 runs to 14 residues. CDR1 and CDR2 (germline): MNHNS, SASEGT. Trimming removed 5 bases from V and 6 bases from J, with 14 bases in between. The CDR3 reads CASSRPHQENTIYF. In nucleotides, the CDR3 is TGTGCCAGCAGTCGCCCACATCAGGAAAACACCATATATTTT.

Ten or more counts support this clonotype. The chain joins TRBV19 to TRBJ2-2; no firm D call. Germline assignment: CDR1 LNHDA and CDR2 SQIVND (reference sequence). Trimming took 0 bases from V and 7 from J, leaving 3 bases between them. CDR3 length: 12 amino acids. CDR3 loop: CASSIEGGELFF. The CDR3, as DNA: TGTGCCAGTAGTATAGAAGGCGGGGAGCTGTTTTTT.

This clonotype was observed at least ten times. The genes are TRBV20-1 and TRBJ1-4, with 9 nucleotides matching TRBD1. CDR3 length: 14 amino acids. The germline V gene has CDR1 DFQATT and CDR2 SNEGSKA (reference sequence). The V gene end was trimmed by 1 base and the J gene end by 8 bases; junction bases not matched to a gene: 5. CDR3 region: CSARAGTGREKLFF. CDR3 DNA sequence: TGCAGTGCTAGAGCCGGGACAGGGCGGGAAAAACTGTTTTTT.

V gene TRBV11-2 combines with J gene TRBJ2-1; TRBD2 aligns across 10 bases. This CDR3 spans 15 amino acids. From germline, CDR1 is SGHAT and CDR2 FQNNGV. V was clipped by 5 bases and J by 8 bases; unmatched bases: 9. The CDR3 coding sequence is TGTGCCAGCAGCAGGCGAGCGGGAGGGGGGGATGAGCAGTTCTTC. It translates to CASSRRAGGGDEQFF.

This clonotype has ten or more counts. The chain combines TRBV19 with TRBJ1-5; 10 nucleotides match TRBD1. Trimming cost V 5 bases and J 8 bases; bases outside gene matches: 6. The germline gives CDR1 LNHDA, CDR2 SQIVND (reference sequence). This CDR3 is 14 amino acids long. CDR3 protein: CASSLTGGGEPQHF. In DNA, the CDR3 is TGTGCCAGTAGTCTGACAGGGGGCGGTGAGCCCCAGCATTTT.

This clonotype was seen many times. The rearrangement joins TRBV24-1 to TRBJ1-1; D gene ambiguous. Between the trimmed V and J ends, which lost 7 bases and 7 bases, there was a span of 9 bases. Germline CDR1 KGHDR, CDR2 SFDVKD. The CDR3 sequence is 11 residues long. CDR3 region: CATRSGVEAFF. CDR3 DNA: TGTGCCACCAGATCAGGAGTTGAAGCTTTCTTT.

The table lists this clonotype with many counts. The chain recombines TRBV12-3 or TRBV12-4 with TRBJ1-5; D unresolved. CDR3 length: 12 amino acids. V was pared by 4 bases and J by 7 bases, with 8 bases between. The CDR3 DNA is TGTGCCAGCAGTTGGGAGTGGCAGCCCCAGCATTTT. Its translation is CASSWEWQPQHF.

This clonotype was counted at least ten times. The rearrangement links TRBV20-1 to TRBJ2-7, with 8 positions matching TRBD1. This CDR3 comprises 14 residues. The trim removed 3 bases at V and 2 bases at J, leaving 6 bases unmatched. Germline CDR1 DFQATT, CDR2 SNEGSKA (reference sequence). CDR3 sequence: CSASDRGPTYEQYF. The DNA for the CDR3 is TGCAGTGCTAGCGACAGGGGCCCAACCTACGAGCAGTACTTC.

Concerning this clonotype itself: This may come from a read error, since a much larger clone is one base off. V gene TRBV7-9 combines with J gene TRBJ1-4; D perhaps matches TRBD1 (6 bases). This CDR3 region has 14 residues. Germline CDR1 is SEHNR and CDR2 is FQNEAQ (reference sequence). CDR3 region: CTSSSPDRSEKLFF. DNA of the CDR3: TGTACCAGCAGCTCTCCTGACAGGTCAGAAAAACTGTTTTTT.